This entry lists 10 T cell receptor beta chains sequenced from one sample in a study of control samples from healthy donors and cancer patients. The method was immunoSEQ multiplex PCR; TCRdb's version includes in-frame clones alone and lacks a portion of them. The sample contains under 85,000 clones, 93% of which appear only once. Material for sequencing was PBMCs. The origin of the receptors is a woman in her thirties or forties with lung cancer.

The chain couples TRBV24-1 to TRBJ2-1; 10 bases are shared with TRBD1. CDR1 KGHDR and CDR2 SFDVKD come from the germline V gene. V lost 3 bases and J lost 8; bases outside the gene matches: 6. The CDR3 loop spans 15 amino acids. This CDR3 is CATSDRDRGGDEQFF. The CDR3 region has the DNA TGTGCCACCAGTGATCGGGACAGGGGAGGCGATGAGCAGTTCTTC.

The rearrangement uses TRBV7-2 and TRBJ2-7; TRBD2 might be the D (6 bases). Trimming shortened V by 7 bases and J by 3 bases, and 16 bases separated the two germline ends. Germline V gives CDR1 SGHTA, CDR2 FQGNSA. The CDR3 contains 14 residues. This chain's CDR3 is CASKPNAGGYEQYF. In nucleotides, the CDR3 is TGTGCCAGCAAGCCTAATGCCGGGGGCTACGAGCAGTACTTC.

The chain employs TRBV27 and TRBJ1-6; D may be TRBD1 (5 bases). The V and J ends lost 4 bases and 9 bases respectively, with 10 bases between them. CDR1 and CDR2 from the germline V gene are MNHEY and SMNVEV (reference sequence). CDR3 length equals 13 residues. Here the CDR3 reads CASSYGAGSPLHF. The DNA of the CDR3 is TGTGCCAGCAGTTACGGGGCGGGTTCACCCCTCCACTTT.

The J gene is TRBJ2-1, the V gene TRBV3-1 (or the pseudogene TRBV3-2); D tentatively reads TRBD1 or TRBD2 (6 bases each). CDR3 length equals 13 residues. Germline CDR1 LGHDT, CDR2 YNNKEL (reference sequence). V was shortened by 3 bases and J by 9 bases, with 12 bases between the two germline ends. The CDR3 protein is CASSQIRGVEQFF. DNA for the CDR3: TGTGCCAGCAGCCAGATAAGGGGGGTTGAGCAGTTCTTC.

The V gene is TRBV19, the J gene TRBJ2-4; 7 bases fit TRBD1. The trim removed 6 bases at V and 0 bases at J, leaving 8 bases unmatched. This CDR3 has 16 residues. Germline-derived CDR1 and CDR2 are LNHDA and SQIVND (reference sequence). CDR3 loop: CASSRGQDVAKNIQYF. CDR3 coding DNA: TGTGCCAGTAGCCGCGGACAGGACGTAGCCAAAAACATTCAGTACTTC. The full variable domain, completed using reference TRBV19 and TRBJ2-4, is DGGITQSPKYLFRKEGQNVTLSCEQNLNHDAMYWYRQDPGQGLRLIYYSQIVNDFQKGDIAEGYSVSREKKESFPLTVTSAQKNPTAFYLCASSRGQDVAKNIQYFGAGTRLSVL.

The rearrangement links TRBV6-5 to TRBJ1-4; D unresolved. V was pared by 11 bases and J by 7 bases, with 14 bases between. Germline CDR1 and CDR2: MNHEY and SVGAGI. The CDR3 sequence is 12 residues long. DNA for the CDR3: TGTGCCTCTTCGGAAACAGCTGAAAAACTGTTTTTT. Amino acid sequence: CASSETAEKLFF.

This chain uses TRBV7-3 with TRBJ1-3; D remains ambiguous. This CDR3 spans 16 amino acids. V lost 5 bases and J 1 base, leaving 15 bases between the germline ends. Germline V gene sequence: CDR1 SGHTA, CDR2 FQGTGA. CDR3 sequence (DNA): TGTGCCAGCAGCCTAGATACAGCGAGATCTGGAAACACCATATATTTT. Its protein is CASSLDTARSGNTIYF.

V gene TRBV3-1 (or the pseudogene TRBV3-2) combines with J gene TRBJ2-7; D may be TRBD1 or TRBD2 (5 bases each). V was shortened by 4 bases and J by 2 bases, with 12 bases between the two germline ends. Germline V lookup: CDR1 LGHDT, CDR2 YNNKEL (reference sequence). The CDR3 is made up of 14 amino acids. This chain's CDR3 is CASSPGTTAYEQYF. CDR3 coding DNA: TGTGCCAGCAGCCCCGGGACCACAGCCTACGAGCAGTACTTC.

The chain is built from TRBV5-5 and TRBJ1-4, with 9 bases identical to TRBD1. The V gene end was trimmed by 6 bases and the J gene end by 8 bases; junction bases not matched to a gene: 8. Germline lookup yields CDR1 SGHKS and CDR2 YYEKEE (reference sequence). CDR3 length: 14 amino acids. DNA for the CDR3: TGTGCCAGCAAGCCGGGACAGGGAATCGAAAAACTGTTTTTT. It specifies CASKPGQGIEKLFF.

V is TRBV28 and J is TRBJ1-2; no definite D call. The V end lost 2 bases, the J end lost 8 bases, and 15 bases lay between the germline ends. CDR3 size: 14 residues. Germline CDR1 is MDHEN and CDR2 is SYDVKM. The CDR3: CASSLRAVVGGYTF. The CDR3 region has the DNA TGTGCCAGCAGTTTAAGGGCAGTAGTGGGCGGCTACACCTTC.